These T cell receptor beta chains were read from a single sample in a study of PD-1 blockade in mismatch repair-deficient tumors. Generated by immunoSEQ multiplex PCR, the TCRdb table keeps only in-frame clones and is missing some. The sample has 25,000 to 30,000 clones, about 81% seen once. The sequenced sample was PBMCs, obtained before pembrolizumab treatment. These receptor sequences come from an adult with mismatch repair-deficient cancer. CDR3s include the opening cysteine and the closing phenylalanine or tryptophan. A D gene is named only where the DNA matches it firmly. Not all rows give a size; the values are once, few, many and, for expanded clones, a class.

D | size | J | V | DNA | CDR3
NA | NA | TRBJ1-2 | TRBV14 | TGTGCCAGCAGCCAAGAACAGGAGTATGGCTACACCTTC | CASSQEQEYGYTF
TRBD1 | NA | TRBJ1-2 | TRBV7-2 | TGTGCCAGCAACCCGACAGGGACCTATGGCTACACCTTC | CASNPTGTYGYTF
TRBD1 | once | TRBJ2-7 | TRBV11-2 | TGTGCCAGCAGCTTGGGACAGGGGGTTTACTACGAGCAGTACTTC | CASSLGQGVYYEQYF
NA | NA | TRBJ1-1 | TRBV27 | TGTGCCAGCAGTCGGCTGGGGGGGGACACTGAAGCTTTCTTT | CASSRLGGDTEAFF
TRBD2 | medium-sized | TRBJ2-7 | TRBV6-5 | TGTGCCAGCAGTTACCAGACTAGCGGGGTCTACGAGCAGTACTTC | CASSYQTSGVYEQYF
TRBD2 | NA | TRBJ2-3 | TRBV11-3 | TGTGCCAGCAGCCCTAGCGGGTTGAGCACAGATACGCAGTATTTT | CASSPSGLSTDTQYF
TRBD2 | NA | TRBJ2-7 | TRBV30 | TGTGCCTGGAGCGGGACTAGCGGGAGCAACTACGAGCAGTACTTC | CAWSGTSGSNYEQYF
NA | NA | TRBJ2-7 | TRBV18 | TGTGCCAGCTCACCGGCCTCCCCGGGAAACGAGCAGTACTTC | CASSPASPGNEQYF
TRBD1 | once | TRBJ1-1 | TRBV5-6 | TGTGCCAGCAGCTTGCGGGGGACAGGGGTGAACACTGAAGCTTTCTTT | CASSLRGTGVNTEAFF
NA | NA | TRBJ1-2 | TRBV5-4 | TGTGCCAGTGGGCCCGGCCCGGATGGCTACACCTTC | CASGPGPDGYTF
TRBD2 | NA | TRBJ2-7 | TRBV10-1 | TGCGCCAGCAGTGATGCCGGGACTAGCGGCTCCTACGAGCAGTACTTC | CASSDAGTSGSYEQYF
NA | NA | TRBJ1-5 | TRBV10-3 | TGTGCCATCAGGGAGGGACTTAATAGCAATCAGCCCCAGCATTTT | CAIREGLNSNQPQHF
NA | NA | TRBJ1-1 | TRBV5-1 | TGCGCCAGCAGCTTGACAGGGAACACTGAAGCTTTCTTT | CASSLTGNTEAFF
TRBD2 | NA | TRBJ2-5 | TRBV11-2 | TGTGCCAGCAGCTTAGAACGGGAGGGCCTCGAGACCCAGTACTTC | CASSLEREGLETQYF
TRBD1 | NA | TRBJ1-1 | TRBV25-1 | TGTGCCAGCAGTGTAACAGGGGTGAACACTGAAGCTTTCTTT | CASSVTGVNTEAFF
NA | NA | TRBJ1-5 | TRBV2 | TGTGCCAGCAGTGAAGATAGTCAGCCCCAGCATTTT | CASSEDSQPQHF
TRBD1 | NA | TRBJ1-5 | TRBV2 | TGTGCCAGCAGTGAAACCCGCAGGGGGCACAATCAGCCCCAGCATTTT | CASSETRRGHNQPQHF
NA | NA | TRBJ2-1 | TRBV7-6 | TGTGCCAGCAGCCTTGAACATCCGGGGGTATCCTACAATGAGCAGTTCTTC | CASSLEHPGVSYNEQFF
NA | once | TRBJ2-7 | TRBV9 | TGTGCCAGCAGCCCCACGGGGGCTAGCGGCTACGAGCAGTACTTC | CASSPTGASGYEQYF
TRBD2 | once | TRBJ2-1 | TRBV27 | TGTGCCAGCAGTGTAGCGGGGCCTTACAATGAGCAGTTCTTC | CASSVAGPYNEQFF
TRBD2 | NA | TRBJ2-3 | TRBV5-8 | TGTGCCAGCAGCACTGGCGGGGGGGAAACAGATACGCAGTATTTT | CASSTGGGETDTQYF
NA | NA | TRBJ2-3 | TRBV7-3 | TGTGCCAGCAGCTTATTTGGGGGAGCGGGTTATAGCACAGATACGCAGTATTTT | CASSLFGGAGYSTDTQYF
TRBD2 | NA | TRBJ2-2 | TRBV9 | TGTGCCAGCAGCGTAGGGGGTAGCGGGATACTCACCGGGGAGCTGTTTTTT | CASSVGGSGILTGELFF
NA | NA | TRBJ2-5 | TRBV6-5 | TGTGCCAGCAGCTTGTCCCTCGTATTACAAGAGACCCAGTACTTC | CASSLSLVLQETQYF
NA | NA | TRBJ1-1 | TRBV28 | TGTGCCAGCAGTTTTCGGGGGGCTTACACTGAAGCTTTCTTT | CASSFRGAYTEAFF
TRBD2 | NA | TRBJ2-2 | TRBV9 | TGTGCCAGCAGCGTATGGGGACTAGCGGGATTGGCGAACACCGGGGAGCTGTTTTTT | CASSVWGLAGLANTGELFF
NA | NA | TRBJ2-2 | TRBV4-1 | TGCGCCAGCAGCCGTTCCCCGAGTACCGTCACCGGGGAGCTGTTTTTT | CASSRSPSTVTGELFF
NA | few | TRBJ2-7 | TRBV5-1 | TGCGCCAGCAGCTTACGGGTCAACGAGCAGGGGGAGCAGTACTTC | CASSLRVNEQGEQYF
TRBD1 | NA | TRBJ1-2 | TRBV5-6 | TGTGCCAGCAGCCGACAGGGGACTAACTATGGCTACACCTTC | CASSRQGTNYGYTF
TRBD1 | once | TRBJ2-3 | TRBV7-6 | TGTGCCAGCAGCTTAGAAGGGGGACAGGGCCCTACAGATACGCAGTATTTT | CASSLEGGQGPTDTQYF
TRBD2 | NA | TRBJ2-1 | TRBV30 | TGTGCCTGGAGTGCCCTAACTAGCGGGAGGCAGTTCTTC | CAWSALTSGRQFF
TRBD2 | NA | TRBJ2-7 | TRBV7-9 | TGTGCCAGCAGCTTAGGGTGGGACTATGAAGACGAGCAGTACTTC | CASSLGWDYEDEQYF
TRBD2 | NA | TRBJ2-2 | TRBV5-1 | TGCGCCAGCAGCTCCACTAGCGGGAGTAACACCGGGGAGCTGTTTTTT | CASSSTSGSNTGELFF
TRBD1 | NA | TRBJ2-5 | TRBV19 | TGTGCCAGTAGTACCGGACAGGCACGAGAGACCCAGTACTTC | CASSTGQARETQYF
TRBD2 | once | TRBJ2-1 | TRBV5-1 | TGCGCCAGCAGCTTCGTCCTAGCGGGAGATGAGCAGTTCTTC | CASSFVLAGDEQFF
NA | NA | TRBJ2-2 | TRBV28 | TGTGCCAGCAGTTTATTGGCAGGGGTAAAGCTGTTTTTT | CASSLLAGVKLFF
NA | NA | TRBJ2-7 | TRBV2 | TGTGCCAGCAGTTCTGGGAGAGCCTACGAGCAGTACTTC | CASSSGRAYEQYF
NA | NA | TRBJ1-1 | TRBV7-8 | TGTGCCAGCAGCGTCAGGGGCACTGAAGCTTTCTTT | CASSVRGTEAFF
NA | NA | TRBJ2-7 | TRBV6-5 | TGTGCCAGCAGTTACGGCCCCTACGAGCAGTACTTC | CASSYGPYEQYF
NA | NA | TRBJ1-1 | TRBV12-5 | TGTGCTAGTGGTTTGAGCGTAGGTTTCAGATCCCGGAGGACTGAAGCTTTCTTT | CASGLSVGFRSRRTEAFF
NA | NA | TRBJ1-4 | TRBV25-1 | TGTGCCAGCAGTGAATTTGCGGGAGCAACTAATGAAAAACTGTTTTTT | CASSEFAGATNEKLFF
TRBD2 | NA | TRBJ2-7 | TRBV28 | TGTGCCAGCAGTTCAGGACTAGCGGGAGACTACGAGCAGTACTTC | CASSSGLAGDYEQYF
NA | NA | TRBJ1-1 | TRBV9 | TGTGCCAGCAGCGGCGGTCCGGGAGGGGGAGCTGAAGCTTTCTTT | CASSGGPGGGAEAFF
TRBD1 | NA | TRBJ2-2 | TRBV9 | TGTGCCAGCAGCCGTCCCACAGGGGGCGGCGGGGAGCTGTTTTTT | CASSRPTGGGGELFF
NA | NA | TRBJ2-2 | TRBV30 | TGTGCCTGGAGATCCGACAGTACGAACACCGGGGAGCTGTTTTTT | CAWRSDSTNTGELFF
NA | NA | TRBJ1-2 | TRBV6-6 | TGTGCCAGCAGTTACGGGGAGATCTATGGCTACACCTTC | CASSYGEIYGYTF
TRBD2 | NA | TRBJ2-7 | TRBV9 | TGTGCCAGCAGCAACCGGTGGGGGGGGGAGCAGTACTTC | CASSNRWGGEQYF
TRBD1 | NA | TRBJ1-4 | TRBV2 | TGTGCCACCAGGACAGGGGCTAATGAAAAACTGTTTTTT | CATRTGANEKLFF